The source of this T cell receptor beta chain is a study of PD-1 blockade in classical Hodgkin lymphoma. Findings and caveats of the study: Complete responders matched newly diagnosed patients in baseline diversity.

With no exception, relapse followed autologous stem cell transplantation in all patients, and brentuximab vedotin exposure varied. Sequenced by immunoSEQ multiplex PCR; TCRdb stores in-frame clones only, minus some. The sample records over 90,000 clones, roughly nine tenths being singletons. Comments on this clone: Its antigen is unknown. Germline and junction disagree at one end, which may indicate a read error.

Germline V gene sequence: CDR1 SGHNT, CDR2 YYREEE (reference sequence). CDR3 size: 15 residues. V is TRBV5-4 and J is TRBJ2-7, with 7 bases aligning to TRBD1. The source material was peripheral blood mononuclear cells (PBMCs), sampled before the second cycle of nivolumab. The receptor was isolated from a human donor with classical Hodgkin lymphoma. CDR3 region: CASGFGTEILREQYF. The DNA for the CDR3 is TGTGCCAGCGGCTTCGGGACAGAGATTCTTAGGGAGCAGTACTTC.